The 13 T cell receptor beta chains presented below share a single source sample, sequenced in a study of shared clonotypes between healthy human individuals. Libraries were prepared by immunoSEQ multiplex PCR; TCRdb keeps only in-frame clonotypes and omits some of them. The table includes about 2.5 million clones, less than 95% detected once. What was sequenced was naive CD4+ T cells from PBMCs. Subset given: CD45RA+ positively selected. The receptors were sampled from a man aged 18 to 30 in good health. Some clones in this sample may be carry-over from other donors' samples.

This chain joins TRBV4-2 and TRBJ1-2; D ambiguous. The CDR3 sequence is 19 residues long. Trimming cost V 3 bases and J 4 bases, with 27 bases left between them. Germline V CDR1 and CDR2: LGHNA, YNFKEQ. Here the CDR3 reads CASSQEGWAGFNGSYGYTF. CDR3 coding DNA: TGTGCCAGCAGCCAGGAGGGATGGGCGGGCTTTAATGGGAGCTATGGCTACACCTTC.

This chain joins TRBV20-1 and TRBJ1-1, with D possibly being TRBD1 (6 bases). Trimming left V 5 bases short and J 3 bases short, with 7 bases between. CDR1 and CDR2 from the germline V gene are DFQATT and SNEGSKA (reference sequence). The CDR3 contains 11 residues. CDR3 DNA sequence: TGCAGTGCTGGGACACACACTGAAGCTTTCTTT. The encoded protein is CSAGTHTEAFF.

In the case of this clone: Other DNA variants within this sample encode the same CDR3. CDR3 amino acids: CASSLGLAQETQYF. As DNA, the CDR3 is TGTGCCAGCAGCTTAGGGCTAGCGCAAGAGACCCAGTACTTC. This chain uses TRBV7-9 with TRBJ2-5; possibly TRBD2 for D (6 bases). CDR1 SEHNR and CDR2 FQNEAQ come from the germline V gene (reference sequence). The CDR3 covers 14 residues. Between the trimmed V and J ends, which lost 1 base and 2 bases, there was a span of 8 bases.

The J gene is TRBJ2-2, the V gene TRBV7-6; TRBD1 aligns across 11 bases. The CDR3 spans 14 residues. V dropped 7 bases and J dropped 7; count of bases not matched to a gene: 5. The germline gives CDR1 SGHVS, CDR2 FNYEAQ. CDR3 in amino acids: CASKGQGVVGELFF. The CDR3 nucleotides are TGTGCCAGCAAGGGACAGGGGGTTGTCGGGGAGCTGTTTTTT.

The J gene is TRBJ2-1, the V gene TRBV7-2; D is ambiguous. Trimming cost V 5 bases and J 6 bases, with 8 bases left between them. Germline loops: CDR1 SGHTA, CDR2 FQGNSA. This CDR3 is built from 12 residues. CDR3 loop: CASSPSFNEQFF. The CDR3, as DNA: TGTGCCAGCAGCCCAAGTTTCAATGAGCAGTTCTTC.

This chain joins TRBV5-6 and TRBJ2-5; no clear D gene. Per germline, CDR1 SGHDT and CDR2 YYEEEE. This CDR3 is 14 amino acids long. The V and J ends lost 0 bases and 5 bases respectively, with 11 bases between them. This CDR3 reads CASSLDITAETQYF. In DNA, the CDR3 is TGTGCCAGCAGCTTGGACATCACAGCCGAGACCCAGTACTTC.

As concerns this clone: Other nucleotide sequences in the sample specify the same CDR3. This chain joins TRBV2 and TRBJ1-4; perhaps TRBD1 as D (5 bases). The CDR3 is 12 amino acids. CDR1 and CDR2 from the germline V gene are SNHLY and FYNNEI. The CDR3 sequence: CASGIQGSSLFF. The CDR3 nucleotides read TGTGCTAGCGGAATTCAGGGATCTTCGCTGTTTTTT.

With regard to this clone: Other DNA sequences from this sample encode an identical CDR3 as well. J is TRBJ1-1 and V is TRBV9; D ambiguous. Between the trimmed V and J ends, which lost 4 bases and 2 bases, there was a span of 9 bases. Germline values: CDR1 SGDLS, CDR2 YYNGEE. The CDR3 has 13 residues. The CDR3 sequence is CASSPGLNTEAFF. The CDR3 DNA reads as TGTGCCAGCAGCCCCGGATTAAACACTGAAGCTTTCTTT.

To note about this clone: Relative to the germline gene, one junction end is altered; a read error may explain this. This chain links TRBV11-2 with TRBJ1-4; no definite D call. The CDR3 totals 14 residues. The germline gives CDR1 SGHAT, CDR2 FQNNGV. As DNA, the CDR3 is TGTGCCAGCAGCCTCCGGGTCAATCCCGAAAGACTGTTTTTT. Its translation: CASSLRVNPERLFF.

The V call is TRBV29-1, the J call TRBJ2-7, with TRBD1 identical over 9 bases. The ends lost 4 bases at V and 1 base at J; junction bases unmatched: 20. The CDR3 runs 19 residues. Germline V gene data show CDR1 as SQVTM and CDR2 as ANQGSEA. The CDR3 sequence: CSVANSKGQGRMRSYEQYF. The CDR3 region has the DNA TGCAGCGTTGCCAACAGCAAGGGACAGGGCCGAATGAGGTCCTACGAGCAGTACTTC.

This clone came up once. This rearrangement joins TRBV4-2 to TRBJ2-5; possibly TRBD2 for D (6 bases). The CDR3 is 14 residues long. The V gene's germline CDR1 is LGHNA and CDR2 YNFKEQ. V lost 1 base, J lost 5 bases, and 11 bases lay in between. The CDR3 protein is CASSQASAGETQYF. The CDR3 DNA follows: TGTGCCAGCAGCCAAGCTAGCGCAGGGGAGACCCAGTACTTC.

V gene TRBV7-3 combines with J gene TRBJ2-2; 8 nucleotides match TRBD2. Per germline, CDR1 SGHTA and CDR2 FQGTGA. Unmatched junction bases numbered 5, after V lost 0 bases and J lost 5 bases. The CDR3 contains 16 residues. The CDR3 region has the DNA TGTGCCAGCAGCTTAACTCCGGGACTAGATACCGGGGAGCTGTTTTTT. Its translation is CASSLTPGLDTGELFF.

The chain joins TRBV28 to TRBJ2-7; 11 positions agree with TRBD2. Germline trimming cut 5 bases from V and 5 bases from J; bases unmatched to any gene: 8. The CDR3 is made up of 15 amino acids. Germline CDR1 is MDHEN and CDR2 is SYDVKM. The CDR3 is CASSISSGRRDEQYF. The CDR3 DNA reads TGTGCCAGCAGTATTTCTAGCGGGAGGAGGGACGAGCAGTACTTC.